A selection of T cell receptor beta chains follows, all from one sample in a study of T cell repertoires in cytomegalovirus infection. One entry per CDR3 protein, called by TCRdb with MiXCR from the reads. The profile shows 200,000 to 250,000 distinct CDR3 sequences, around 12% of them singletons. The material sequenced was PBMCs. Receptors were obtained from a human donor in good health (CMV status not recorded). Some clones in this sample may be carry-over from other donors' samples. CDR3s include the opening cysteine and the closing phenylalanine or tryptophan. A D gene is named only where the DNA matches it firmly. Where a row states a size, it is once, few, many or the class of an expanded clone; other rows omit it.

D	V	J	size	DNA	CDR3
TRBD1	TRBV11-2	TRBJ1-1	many	TGTGCCAGCAGCTCCTACTCGACAGGGGACACTGAAGCTTTCTTT	CASSSYSTGDTEAFF
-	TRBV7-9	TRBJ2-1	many	TGTGCCAGCAGCGCGGGACTCCACAATGAGCAGTTCTTC	CASSAGLHNEQFF
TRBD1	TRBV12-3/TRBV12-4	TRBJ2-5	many	TGTGCCAGCAGTTGGACAGGGGGAGGTCAAGAGACCCAGTACTTC	CASSWTGGGQETQYF
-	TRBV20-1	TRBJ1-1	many	TGCAGTGCTAGAGATCAACAGGGACGGACTGAAGCTTTCTTT	CSARDQQGRTEAFF
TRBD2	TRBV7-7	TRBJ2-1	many	TGTGCCAGCAGCTTAGGAGCGGGAGACTACAATGAGCAGTTCTTC	CASSLGAGDYNEQFF
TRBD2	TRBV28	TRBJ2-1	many	TGTGCCAGCAGTTTCCTGGGTAGCGGGGCCTACAATGAGCAGTTCTTC	CASSFLGSGAYNEQFF
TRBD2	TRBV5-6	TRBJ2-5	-	TGTGCCAGCATGGGACTAGTTGGGGAGACCCAGTACTTC	CASMGLVGETQYF
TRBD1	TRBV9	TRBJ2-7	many	TGTGCCAGCAGCGTCACCGGGACAGGAGGATACGAGCAGTACTTC	CASSVTGTGGYEQYF
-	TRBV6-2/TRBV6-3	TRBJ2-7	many	TGTGCCAGCAGTTCTCCCGCGGGGTTGGCCTACGAGCAGTACTTC	CASSSPAGLAYEQYF
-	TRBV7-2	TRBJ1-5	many	TGTGCCAGCAGCCAACCGGGCCTGGGACCTCATCAGCCCCAGCATTTT	CASSQPGLGPHQPQHF
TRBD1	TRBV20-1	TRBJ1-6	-	TGCAGTGCCATCCGTCGACAGGGGGAGGATTCACCCCTCCACTTT	CSAIRRQGEDSPLHF
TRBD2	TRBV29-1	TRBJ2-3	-	TGCAGCGTTGTTAGATTAGCGGGAGGGTTGACAGATACGCAGTATTTT	CSVVRLAGGLTDTQYF
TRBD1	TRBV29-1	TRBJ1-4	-	TGCAGCGTTACCGGGACAGGGGAGGAAAAACTGTTTTTT	CSVTGTGEEKLFF
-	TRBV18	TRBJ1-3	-	TGTGCCAGCTCAACAACATCGGCGGGCTCTGGAAACACCATATATTTT	CASSTTSAGSGNTIYF
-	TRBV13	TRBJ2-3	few	TGTGCCAGCAGCTTCGGGAAGGGGGAATCCGATACGCAGTATTTT	CASSFGKGESDTQYF
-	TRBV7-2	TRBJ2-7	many	TGTGCCAGCAGCCCGATCTCCTACGAGCAGTACTTC	CASSPISYEQYF
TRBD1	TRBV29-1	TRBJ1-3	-	TGCAGCGTTGCCGGGACAGGGGCTGGAAACACCATATATTTT	CSVAGTGAGNTIYF
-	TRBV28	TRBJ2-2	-	TGTGCCAGCAGTTTAAGGGGGAGGAACACCGGGGAGCTGTTTTTT	CASSLRGRNTGELFF
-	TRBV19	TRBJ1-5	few	TGTGCCAGTAGTATCAATCAAAGGCAGCCCCAGCATTTT	CASSINQRQPQHF
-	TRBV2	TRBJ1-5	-	TGTGCCAGCAGTGGGGGGTTTGTCTCACCTGATCAGCCCCAGCATTTT	CASSGGFVSPDQPQHF
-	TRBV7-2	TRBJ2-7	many	TGTGCCAGCAGCTTAAGCGGCACGTTATACGAGCAGTACTTC	CASSLSGTLYEQYF
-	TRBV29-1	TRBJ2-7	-	TGCAGCGTTGAAGATCTTAGGGGGGGAACGGTTCCTAACGAGCAGTACTTC	CSVEDLRGGTVPNEQYF
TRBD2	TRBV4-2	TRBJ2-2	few	TGTGCCAGCAGCCAAGAGGTCGCGGGGGACACCGGGGAGCTGTTTTTT	CASSQEVAGDTGELFF
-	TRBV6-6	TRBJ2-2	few	TGTGCCAGCAGTTACGGTACAGGAACGAACACCGGGGAGCTGTTTTTT	CASSYGTGTNTGELFF
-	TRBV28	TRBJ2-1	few	TGTGCCAGCAGAGCCCAGATGAATGAGCAGTTCTTC	CASRAQMNEQFF
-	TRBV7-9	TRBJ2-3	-	TGTGCCAGCAGCTCCCCCGACTCTCTCTACACAGATACGCAGTATTTT	CASSSPDSLYTDTQYF
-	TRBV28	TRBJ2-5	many	TGTGCCAGCAGTCCCTCGGGCAGGGTAATTCAAGAGACCCAGTACTTC	CASSPSGRVIQETQYF
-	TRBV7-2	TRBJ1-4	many	TGTGCCAGCAGCCCGCGCTTGACAGTCGGTGAAAAACTGTTTTTT	CASSPRLTVGEKLFF
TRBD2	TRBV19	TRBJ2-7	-	TGTGCCACTTCGTACCGGGACGGGGGGAGCTACGAGCAGTACTTC	CATSYRDGGSYEQYF
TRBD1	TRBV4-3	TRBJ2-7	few	TGCGCCAGCAGCCAAGGGGACAGGGGTTACGAGCAGTACTTC	CASSQGDRGYEQYF
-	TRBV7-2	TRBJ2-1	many	TGTGCCAGCAGCTCACCCCGGCTAGGGCAGTTCTTC	CASSSPRLGQFF
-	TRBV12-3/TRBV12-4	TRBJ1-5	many	TGTGCCAGCAGTGCGCGGCGGGGCCTAAATCAGCCCCAGCATTTT	CASSARRGLNQPQHF
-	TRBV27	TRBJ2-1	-	TGTGCCAGCAGGCGGGGCGAGATCTACAATGAGCAGTGCTTC	CASRRGEIYNEQCF
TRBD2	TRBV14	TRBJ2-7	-	TGTGCCAGCAGCCCCCGACTAGCGGGAAACTACGAGCAGTACTTC	CASSPRLAGNYEQYF
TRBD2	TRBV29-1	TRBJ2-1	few	TGCAGCGTTGGACCAGCGGGAATTTACAATGAGCAGTTCTTC	CSVGPAGIYNEQFF
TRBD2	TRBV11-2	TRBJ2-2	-	TGTGCCAGCAGCCCAGGACCCCTAGCGGGGGCCGCCGGGGAGCTGTTTTTT	CASSPGPLAGAAGELFF
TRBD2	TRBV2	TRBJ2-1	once	TGTGCCAGCACCGAAACTAGCGGGGTATACAATGAGCAGTTCTTC	CASTETSGVYNEQFF
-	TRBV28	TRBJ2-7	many	TGTGCCACCAGCGGGCCCTACGAGCAGTACTTC	CATSGPYEQYF
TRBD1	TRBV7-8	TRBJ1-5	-	TGTGCCAGCAGCATAGGGACAGGGAGTCGGCAGCCCCAGCATTTT	CASSIGTGSRQPQHF
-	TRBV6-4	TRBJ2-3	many	TGTGCCAGCAGTGAACAGCCCGTTAGCACAGATACGCAGTATTTT	CASSEQPVSTDTQYF
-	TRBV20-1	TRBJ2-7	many	TGCAGTGCTAGAAATCCCAGGGCGGAGTCCTACGAGCAGTACTTC	CSARNPRAESYEQYF